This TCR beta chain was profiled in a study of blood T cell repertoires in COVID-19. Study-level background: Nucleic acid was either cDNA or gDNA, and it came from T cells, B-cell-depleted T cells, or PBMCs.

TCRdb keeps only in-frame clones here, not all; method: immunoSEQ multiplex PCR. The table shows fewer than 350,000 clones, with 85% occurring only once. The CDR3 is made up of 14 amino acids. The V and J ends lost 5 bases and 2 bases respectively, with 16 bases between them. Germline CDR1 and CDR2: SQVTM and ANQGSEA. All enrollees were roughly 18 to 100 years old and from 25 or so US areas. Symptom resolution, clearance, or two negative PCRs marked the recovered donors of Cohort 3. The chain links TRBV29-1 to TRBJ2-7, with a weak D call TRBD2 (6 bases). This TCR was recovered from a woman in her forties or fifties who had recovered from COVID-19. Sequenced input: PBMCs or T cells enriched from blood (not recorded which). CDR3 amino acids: CSVSGTRPPYEQYF. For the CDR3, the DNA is TGCAGCGTTTCGGGGACTCGCCCACCCTACGAGCAGTACTTC.